This T cell receptor (beta chain) stems from a study of T cells expressing NK-cell markers. Broader study findings: Evidence did not settle whether expanded NKG2C+ T cell clones targeted HCMV.

TCRdb reworked the 5' RACE reads into one entry per CDR3 protein, no DNA. The sample has 500,000 to 700,000 distinct CDR3 sequences. CDR3 length: 13 residues. CDR1 is SQVTM, CDR2 ANQGSEA, per germline. Regarding this clonotype: What it binds is unknown.

The material sequenced was blood T cells: a sorted CD56 or NKG2C T cell subset, CD4+ or CD8+ T cells, or bulk PBMC T cells (not recorded which). This TCR was recovered from a man aged 18 to 29 in good health. This chain connects TRBV29-1 to TRBJ2-7; TCRdb designates TRBD1, a call that cannot be tested without DNA. CDR3 residues: CSVPDDRGDEQYF.